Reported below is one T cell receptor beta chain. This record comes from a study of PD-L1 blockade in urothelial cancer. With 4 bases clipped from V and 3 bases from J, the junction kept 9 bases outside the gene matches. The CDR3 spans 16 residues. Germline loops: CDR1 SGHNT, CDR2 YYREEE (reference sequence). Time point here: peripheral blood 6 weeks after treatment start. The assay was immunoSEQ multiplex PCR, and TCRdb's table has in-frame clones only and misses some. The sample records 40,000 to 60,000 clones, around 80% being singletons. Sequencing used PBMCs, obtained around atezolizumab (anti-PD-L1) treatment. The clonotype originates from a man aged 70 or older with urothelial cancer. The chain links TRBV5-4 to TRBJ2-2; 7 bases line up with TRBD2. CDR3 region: CASSPVGGFDTGELFF. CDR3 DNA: TGTGCCAGCAGCCCGGTGGGAGGGTTTGACACCGGGGAGCTGTTTTTT.